Shown below are 25 T cell receptor beta chains from a single sample sequenced in a study of shared clonotypes between healthy human individuals. Method: immunoSEQ multiplex PCR; TCRdb's copy keeps in-frame clones and lacks some. This sample has about 1.5 million clones; around 97% occur once, and the top ten carry roughly 1.2%. The material sequenced was naive CD4+ T cells sorted from blood. Subset: CD45RA+ positively selected. These receptors were obtained from a man younger than 40 in good health.

J is TRBJ2-7 and V is TRBV19; D perhaps matches TRBD2 (5 bases). The CDR3 contains 15 residues. Trimming pared 5 bases from V and 3 bases from J, leaving 17 bases between. Germline V gives CDR1 LNHDA, CDR2 SQIVND (reference sequence). The DNA of the CDR3 is TGTGCCAGTAGTCCGCGGGTCGGGGAGAGCTACGAGCAGTACTTC. As protein: CASSPRVGESYEQYF.

This clone has only one observation. At the DNA level, this CDR3 is encoded by other sequences in the same sample as well. The chain has TRBV19 and TRBJ1-3; no firm D call. Trimming took 6 bases from V and 0 from J, leaving 9 bases between them. CDR1 and CDR2 (germline): LNHDA, SQIVND (reference sequence). CDR3 size: 14 residues. The CDR3 sequence is CASSAGGSGNTIYF. The CDR3 coding sequence is TGTGCCAGTAGCGCGGGAGGCTCTGGAAACACCATATATTTT.

The chain combines TRBV9 with TRBJ2-7; TRBD2 agrees at 11 bases. With V trimmed by 5 bases and J by 6 bases, 10 bases remained unmatched. CDR1 SGDLS and CDR2 YYNGEE come from the germline V gene. This CDR3 comprises 15 residues. CDR3 loop: CASSSLAGGPGEQYF. The CDR3 nucleotides are TGTGCCAGCAGTTCGTTAGCGGGAGGGCCCGGCGAGCAGTACTTC. The whole variable domain, remainder taken from reference TRBV9 and TRBJ2-7, is DSGVTQTPKHLITATGQRVTLRCSPRSGDLSVYWYQQSLDQGLQFLIQYYNGEERAKGNILERFSAQQFPDLHSELNLSSLELGDSALYFCASSSLAGGPGEQYFGPGTRLTVT.

The chain carries TRBV18 and TRBJ1-2; perhaps TRBD1 as D (5 bases). CDR3 size: 14 residues. CDR1 KGHSH and CDR2 LQKENI come from the germline V gene. V lost 4 bases to trimming and J lost 7 bases, with 16 bases between them. CDR3 in DNA: TGTGCCAGCTCACTGCTGCAGGGTTTCTCTGGCTACACCTTC. It yields the protein CASSLLQGFSGYTF.

The chain is built from TRBV5-6 and TRBJ2-7; TRBD1 is a possible D gene (5 bases). CDR1 and CDR2 (germline): SGHDT, YYEEEE. Trimming shortened V by 0 bases and J by 11 bases, and 12 bases separated the two germline ends. The CDR3 runs to 12 residues. CDR3 loop: CASSLAGAGKYF. CDR3 coding DNA: TGTGCCAGCAGCTTGGCTGGGGCAGGGAAGTACTTC.

The rearrangement links TRBV7-3 to TRBJ1-1; D is unclear. This CDR3 spans 13 amino acids. V dropped 4 bases and J dropped 4 bases, with 10 bases sitting between them. Germline values: CDR1 SGHTA, CDR2 FQGTGA. The CDR3 protein is CASSSGGPTEAFF. In DNA form, the CDR3 reads TGTGCCAGCAGCTCGGGTGGGCCCACTGAAGCTTTCTTT.

The chain recombines TRBV11-2 with TRBJ2-3; D remains unclear. CDR3 length: 14 residues. V dropped 1 base and J dropped 3 bases, with 8 bases sitting between them. Germline values: CDR1 SGHAT, CDR2 FQNNGV. The CDR3 DNA reads as TGTGCCAGCAGCTTAGGATACACGACAGATACGCAGTATTTT. Encoded protein: CASSLGYTTDTQYF. Supplemented by reference TRBV11-2 and TRBJ2-3, the full variable domain reads EAGVAQSPRYKIIEKRQSVAFWCNPISGHATLYWYQQILGQGPKLLIQFQNNGVVDDSQLPKDRFSAERLKGVDSTLKIQPAKLEDSAVYLCASSLGYTTDTQYFGPGTRLTVL.

The chain employs TRBV7-6 and TRBJ2-7; D is perhaps TRBD2 (6 bases). Germline V gene sequence: CDR1 SGHVS, CDR2 FNYEAQ. The V end lost 4 bases, the J end lost 3 bases, and 13 bases lay between the germline ends. The CDR3 contains 14 residues. CDR3 region: CASSSPGSGYEQYF. The CDR3 DNA is TGTGCCAGCAGCTCTCCCGGGAGTGGCTACGAGCAGTACTTC.

The rearrangement uses TRBV6-6 and TRBJ2-1; 8 bases match TRBD1. This CDR3 is 15 amino acids long. V lost 10 bases and J lost 1; bases outside the gene matches: 9. CDR1 MNHNY and CDR2 SVGAGI come from the germline V gene (reference sequence). The CDR3 DNA reads TGTGCCACCCTCCTTACAGGGGGGTCCTACAATGAGCAGTTCTTC. Protein: CATLLTGGSYNEQFF.

V and J are TRBV5-1 and TRBJ2-1; D call uncertain. Between the trimmed V and J ends, which lost 1 base and 9 bases, there was a span of 5 bases. The CDR3 extends over 11 amino acids. Germline CDR1 SGHRS, CDR2 YFSETQ. This CDR3 reads CASSLNGEQFF. CDR3 DNA sequence: TGCGCCAGCAGCTTGAACGGTGAGCAGTTCTTC.

The CDR3 bases are TGTGCCACCAGCAGGCCTAGAACTAGCGGGGGCACAGATACGCAGTATTTT. Its protein is CATSRPRTSGGTDTQYF. The chain uses TRBV15 and TRBJ2-3; 10 bases align to TRBD2. This CDR3 contains 17 residues. CDR1 and CDR2 from the germline V gene are LNHNV and YYDKDF (reference sequence). J was trimmed by 1 base and V by 3 bases; bases with no gene match: 7.

The V call is TRBV6-7, the J call TRBJ2-7, with no clear D. TRBV6-7 is an ORF, with its function uncertain. This CDR3 has 11 amino acids. Trimming removed 8 bases from V and 6 bases from J, with 11 bases in between. The chain's CDR3 is CASLTIGEQYF. CDR3 nucleotides: TGTGCCAGCTTAACCATAGGCGAGCAGTACTTC.

The V and J genes are TRBV7-8 and TRBJ1-2; D possibly corresponds to TRBD1 (5 bases). The CDR3 runs 12 residues. Deletions cut 6 bases from V and 4 bases from J, with 9 bases between. Looked up from germline, CDR1 is SGHVS and CDR2 is FQNEAQ. CDR3 nucleotides: TGTGCCAGCAGACCGCAGGGCTATGGCTACACCTTC. Its protein product is CASRPQGYGYTF.

V and J are TRBV11-1 and TRBJ2-7, with D perhaps being TRBD1 or TRBD2 (5 bases each). From germline, CDR1 is SGHAT and CDR2 FQDESV (reference sequence). V was pared by 3 bases and J by 6 bases, with 30 bases between. This CDR3 spans 19 amino acids. CDR3 sequence: CASSLIGAINQFGRGEQYF. In nucleotides, the CDR3 is TGTGCCAGCAGCTTGATCGGGGCAATTAACCAATTCGGTAGAGGCGAGCAGTACTTC.

The gene calls are TRBV30 and TRBJ1-5, with 7 bases aligning to TRBD1. Germline values: CDR1 GTSNPN, CDR2 SVGIG (reference sequence). J was trimmed by 5 bases and V by 2 bases; bases with no gene match: 9. CDR3 length equals 15 residues. Written as DNA, the CDR3 is TGTGCCTGGAGTCCTCAGGGGGTTATCCATCAGCCCCAGCATTTT. Translated, it gives CAWSPQGVIHQPQHF.

The V and J genes are TRBV19 and TRBJ2-3, with D possibly being TRBD2 (5 bases). There are 14 residues in the CDR3. The germline V gene encodes CDR1 LNHDA and CDR2 SQIVND (reference sequence). The ends were cut back, 6 bases at V and 7 bases at J, with 17 bases in the middle. The CDR3 region has the DNA TGTGCCAGTAGGTCCCTGTGGGCCGGGAATACGCAGTATTTT. Amino acid sequence: CASRSLWAGNTQYF. Looking up the rest from reference TRBV19 and TRBJ2-3 gives the full variable domain: DGGITQSPKYLFRKEGQNVTLSCEQNLNHDAMYWYRQDPGQGLRLIYYSQIVNDFQKGDIAEGYSVSREKKESFPLTVTSAQKNPTAFYLCASRSLWAGNTQYFGPGTRLTVL.

The sample holds one count of this clone. This chain joins TRBV7-9 and TRBJ2-7, with D unresolved. The CDR3 totals 18 residues. Germline lookup yields CDR1 SEHNR and CDR2 FQNEAQ (reference sequence). V shed 5 bases and J shed 2 bases, with 25 bases lying between them. This chain's CDR3 is CASSQTAGYETRPYEQYF. The CDR3 nucleotides read TGTGCCAGCAGCCAGACGGCTGGATATGAGACGCGCCCCTACGAGCAGTACTTC.

The chain couples TRBV11-2 to TRBJ2-7; D may be TRBD2 (5 bases). Per the germline V gene, CDR1 is SGHAT and CDR2 is FQNNGV. V lost 5 bases and J lost 7, with 12 bases in between. The CDR3 totals 12 residues. CDR3 sequence reads: CASSRTPGEQYF. CDR3 coding DNA: TGTGCCAGCAGCCGAACGCCGGGGGAGCAGTACTTC.

V and J are TRBV5-4 and TRBJ2-3, with 7 bases identical to TRBD2. This CDR3 contains 19 residues. Germline V lookup: CDR1 SGHNT, CDR2 YYREEE (reference sequence). The trim removed 4 bases at V and 5 bases at J, leaving 22 bases unmatched. CDR3: CASSPYPHPSGLRVDTQYF. CDR3 bases: TGTGCCAGCAGCCCATATCCCCACCCTAGCGGACTAAGGGTAGATACGCAGTATTTT.

CDR3 sequence: CATSQGASGYTF. The CDR3 nucleotides are TGCGCCACCTCACAGGGAGCGAGTGGCTACACCTTC. The rearrangement joins TRBV10-2 to TRBJ1-2, with D possibly TRBD1 on 6 matching bases. V was cut by 10 bases and J by 7 bases, with 16 bases left in between. The CDR3 has 12 residues. CDR1 is WSHSY and CDR2 is SAAADI in the germline V gene.

The chain links TRBV27 to TRBJ2-2, with TRBD1 as a possible D gene (5 bases). V was clipped by 5 bases and J by 4 bases, with 14 bases between them. The CDR3 totals 15 residues. The germline CDR1 and CDR2 sequences are MNHEY and SMNVEV (reference sequence). This CDR3 reads CASSPRAEVTGELFF. CDR3 nucleotide sequence: TGTGCCAGCAGTCCCAGGGCCGAGGTCACCGGGGAGCTGTTTTTT.

The genes are TRBV5-6 and TRBJ1-2; D ambiguous. There are 12 residues in the CDR3. Germline-derived CDR1 and CDR2 are SGHDT and YYEEEE. Trimming removed 1 base at V and 11 bases at J, with 12 bases between. The CDR3 sequence: CASSLNFESYTF. CDR3 DNA: TGTGCCAGCAGCTTGAATTTTGAGTCTTACACCTTC.

CDR3 sequence reads: CASSLQPGGSSPRYF. For the CDR3, the DNA is TGTGCCAGCAGCTTACAACCAGGAGGTTCCTCACCGCGGTATTTT. The chain employs TRBV11-3 and TRBJ2-3; a possible D gene is TRBD2 (5 bases). CDR3 length equals 15 residues. The V and J ends lost 2 bases and 14 bases respectively, with 23 bases between them. Germline assignment: CDR1 SGHNT and CDR2 YENEEA.

V usage is TRBV28 and J usage is TRBJ1-5; 8 bases fit TRBD1. CDR3 length equals 16 residues. The junction had 8 bases not matched to a gene; V was cut back by 4 bases and J by 3 bases. Germline V CDR1 and CDR2: MDHEN, SYDVKM. In nucleotides, the CDR3 is TGTGCCAGCAGTTCTGTAGACAGGGGCGTCAATCAGCCCCAGCATTTT. Translation: CASSSVDRGVNQPQHF. Drawing the rest from reference TRBV28 and TRBJ1-5, the complete variable domain is DVKVTQSSRYLVKRTGEKVFLECVQDMDHENMFWYRQDPGLGLRLIYFSYDVKMKEKGDIPEGYSVSREKKERFSLILESASTNQTSMYLCASSSVDRGVNQPQHFGDGTRLSIL.

The gene calls are TRBV9 and TRBJ2-1; D is perhaps TRBD2 (7 bases). With 2 bases removed from V and 0 bases from J, the gap between germline ends came to 18 bases. Germline lookup yields CDR1 SGDLS and CDR2 YYNGEE. The CDR3 is made up of 18 amino acids. CDR3 DNA: TGTGCCAGCAGCGTGATGGGAGGGGGGTACCCCTCCTACAATGAGCAGTTCTTC. This sequence encodes CASSVMGGGYPSYNEQFF. The variable domain in full, with the rest retrieved from reference TRBV9 and TRBJ2-1, is DSGVTQTPKHLITATGQRVTLRCSPRSGDLSVYWYQQSLDQGLQFLIQYYNGEERAKGNILERFSAQQFPDLHSELNLSSLELGDSALYFCASSVMGGGYPSYNEQFFGPGTRLTVL.